A single sample gave rise to the 21 T cell receptor beta chains below, sequenced in a study of glioma-infiltrating T cells after dendritic cell vaccination (TCRdb year 2016). The method was the immunoSEQ multiplex PCR assay. What TCRdb holds here is the immuneACCESS table cut down to in-frame rearrangements. Part of the clones is not present; checked against another copy, under half of the missing clones reflect an unresolved V gene, and the others are unexplained. The sample table contains under 100,000 clones; only one count was recorded for around three quarters of them. The ten largest clones add up to nearly 6% of the sample. Sample: blood, taken before dendritic cell vaccination. The receptor source for this set is a human donor with glioblastoma.

This rearrangement joins TRBV29-1 to TRBJ1-4; the match to TRBD1 covers 8 bases. This CDR3 is built from 12 residues. V was pared by 4 bases and J by 7 bases, with 2 bases of the junction left unmatched. In germline, CDR1 is SQVTM, CDR2 ANQGSEA. The DNA of the CDR3 is TGCAGCGTTGGGGGGACAGGTGAAAAACTGTTTTTT. It yields the protein CSVGGTGEKLFF. The whole variable domain, remainder taken from reference TRBV29-1 and TRBJ1-4, is SAVISQKPSRDICQRGTSLTIQCQVDSQVTMMFWYRQQPGQSLTLIATANQGSEATYESGFVIDKFPISRPNLTFSTLTVSNMSPEDSSIYLCSVGGTGEKLFFGSGTQLSVL.

The J gene is TRBJ2-1, the V gene TRBV29-1; 15 nucleotides agree with TRBD2. This CDR3 has 12 amino acids. V was clipped by 6 bases and J by 10 bases; unmatched bases: 1. In germline, CDR1 is SQVTM, CDR2 ANQGSEA. The CDR3 here is CSVGTSGGEQFF. The CDR3 DNA reads TGCAGCGTCGGGACTAGCGGGGGGGAGCAGTTCTTC.

This clone was seen a single time. The chain recombines TRBV10-3 with TRBJ1-2; perhaps TRBD1 as D (6 bases). Germline lookup yields CDR1 ENHRY and CDR2 SYGVKD. The CDR3 covers 17 residues. Trimming removed 2 bases at V and 3 bases at J, with 19 bases between. The CDR3 loop reads CAISEEDRVTEDYGYTF. Here the CDR3 DNA reads TGTGCCATCAGTGAGGAGGACAGAGTAACGGAAGACTATGGCTACACCTTC.

This clone was picked up a small number of times. The rearrangement links TRBV11-2 to TRBJ1-2; maybe TRBD1 (5 bases). Germline assignment: CDR1 SGHAT and CDR2 FQNNGV. The CDR3 loop spans 15 amino acids. V was cut by 2 bases and J by 4 bases, with 14 bases left in between. CDR3 protein: CASSLWPGWAYGYTF. CDR3 nucleotide sequence: TGTGCCAGCAGCTTATGGCCAGGGTGGGCCTATGGCTACACCTTC.

The chain combines TRBV6-5 with TRBJ1-5; perhaps TRBD1 as D (5 bases). Germline V gives CDR1 MNHEY, CDR2 SVGAGI. This CDR3 comprises 13 residues. V dropped 5 bases and J dropped 9 bases, with 14 bases sitting between them. DNA for the CDR3: TGTGCCAGCAGTGCCGGGGCGGGGGGGCCCCAGCATTTT. This codes for CASSAGAGGPQHF.

The V call is TRBV18, the J call TRBJ1-5; 8 nucleotides agree with TRBD1. The germline CDR1 and CDR2 sequences are KGHSH and LQKENI. The CDR3 covers 15 residues. J lost 4 bases, V lost 4 bases, and 6 bases had no gene match. CDR3: CASSQTGVLNQPQHF. The DNA for the CDR3 is TGTGCCAGCTCACAGACAGGGGTCCTAAATCAGCCCCAGCATTTT. The full variable domain, with the rest looked up from reference TRBV18 and TRBJ1-5, is NAGVMQNPRHLVRRRGQEARLRCSPMKGHSHVYWYRQLPEEGLKFMVYLQKENIIDESGMPKERFSAEFPKEGPSILRIQQVVRGDSAAYFCASSQTGVLNQPQHFGDGTRLSIL.

The chain is built from TRBV7-3 and TRBJ2-7; 12 positions agree with TRBD2. The V segment lost 8 bases and the J segment 9 bases; nucleotides outside the gene matches: 11. The CDR3 consists of 14 residues. Germline values: CDR1 SGHTA, CDR2 FQGTGA. The CDR3, as DNA: TGTGCCAGCTCTGACGGGCTAGCGGGAGGGGTGCAGTACTTC. Its translation is CASSDGLAGGVQYF.

This clone showed up just once. The J gene is TRBJ2-3, the V gene TRBV27, with TRBD2 matching over 13 bases. The CDR3 runs to 17 residues. Germline V gene lookup returns CDR1 MNHEY and CDR2 SMNVEV (reference sequence). The trim removed 3 bases at V and 1 base at J, leaving 4 bases unmatched. In DNA form, the CDR3 reads TGTGCCAGCAGTTTGGGGGGACTAGCGGGGCGCACAGATACGCAGTATTTT. It yields the protein CASSLGGLAGRTDTQYF.

The chain employs TRBV9 and TRBJ1-1; D is undetermined. The CDR3 is 13 residues long. Trimming removed 3 bases at V and 3 bases at J, with 9 bases between. Germline V CDR1 and CDR2: SGDLS, YYNGEE. Here the CDR3 reads CASSAIRDTEAFF. The CDR3 coding sequence is TGTGCCAGCAGCGCCATACGGGACACTGAAGCTTTCTTT.

This clone came up once. The rearrangement links TRBV6-6 to TRBJ2-1; D is ambiguous. Germline CDR1 and CDR2: MNHNY and SVGAGI (reference sequence). The V end lost 6 bases, the J end lost 9 bases, and 15 bases lay between the germline ends. There are 13 residues in the CDR3. CDR3 nucleotide sequence: TGTGCCAGCAGGCCTGACAAGAATGGTGAGCAGTTCTTC. It encodes CASRPDKNGEQFF.

This chain links TRBV30 with TRBJ1-5, with a weak D call TRBD1 (6 bases). V was trimmed by 2 bases and J by 6 bases, leaving 20 bases between them. This CDR3 region has 16 residues. Germline V gene sequence: CDR1 GTSNPN, CDR2 SVGIG (reference sequence). The CDR3 region is CAWSMGGPSDSQPQHF. CDR3 in DNA: TGTGCCTGGAGTATGGGGGGGCCGTCTGATAGTCAGCCCCAGCATTTT.

This clone was seen only a few times. V and J are TRBV18 and TRBJ1-1, with D maybe TRBD1 (5 bases). V was trimmed by 4 bases and J by 5 bases, leaving 5 bases between them. The CDR3 runs to 11 residues. Germline V gene lookup returns CDR1 KGHSH and CDR2 LQKENI. CDR3 residues: CASSRQTEAFF. CDR3 nucleotides: TGTGCCAGCTCACGACAGACTGAAGCTTTCTTT.

The gene calls are TRBV29-1 and TRBJ2-1; a weak D match, TRBD2 (5 bases). The germline V gene has CDR1 SQVTM and CDR2 ANQGSEA. V was clipped by 7 bases and J by 3 bases, with 19 bases between them. CDR3 length: 15 residues. The CDR3 is CSGGGGGPGYNEQFF. CDR3 nucleotide sequence: TGCAGCGGAGGTGGAGGCGGGCCAGGCTACAATGAGCAGTTCTTC.

The J gene is TRBJ2-7, the V gene TRBV6-5; unclear D gene. Trimming pared 2 bases from V and 5 bases from J, leaving 19 bases between. Germline V gene sequence: CDR1 MNHEY, CDR2 SVGAGI. The CDR3 runs 16 residues. DNA for the CDR3: TGTGCCAGCAGTTACGGTACCGGTACTATATCCGACGAGCAGTACTTC. It codes for CASSYGTGTISDEQYF.

The CDR3 here is CASSEGLAGGQETQYF. The CDR3, as DNA: TGCGCCAGCAGTGAGGGACTAGCGGGGGGCCAAGAGACCCAGTACTTC. The genes are TRBV10-1 and TRBJ2-5; 14 positions agree with TRBD2. After removal of 2 bases from V and 1 base from J, the junction contained 0 bases not matched to a gene. The CDR3 is 16 amino acids. From germline, CDR1 is WNHNN and CDR2 SYGVQD (reference sequence).

This clone was recorded a few times. V is TRBV30 and J is TRBJ1-5; TRBD1 aligns across 8 bases. The germline V gene has CDR1 GTSNPN and CDR2 SVGIG (reference sequence). The CDR3 is made up of 13 amino acids. V shed 1 base, J shed 4 bases, and the junction held 0 bases outside the gene matches. The CDR3 spells CAWSGTGNQPQHF. CDR3 DNA sequence: TGTGCCTGGAGTGGGACAGGGAATCAGCCCCAGCATTTT.

The V gene is TRBV2, the J gene TRBJ2-4; maybe TRBD1 (6 bases). The CDR3 has 18 residues. The germline CDR1 and CDR2 sequences are SNHLY and FYNNEI. With 5 bases removed from V and 1 base from J, the gap between germline ends came to 21 bases. The CDR3 nucleotides read TGTGCCAGCAGTACAACGAGAAGGGACATTCCGGCCAAAAACATTCAGTACTTC. It translates to CASSTTRRDIPAKNIQYF. The whole variable domain, filled in from reference TRBV2 and TRBJ2-4, reads EPEVTQTPSHQVTQMGQEVILRCVPISNHLYFYWYRQILGQKVEFLVSFYNNEISEKSEIFDDQFSVERPDGSNFTLKIRSTKLEDSAMYFCASSTTRRDIPAKNIQYFGAGTRLSVL.

This chain connects TRBV15 to TRBJ2-5, with a possible D match to TRBD2 (6 bases). The CDR3 is 15 residues long. Germline loops: CDR1 LNHNV, CDR2 YYDKDF (reference sequence). V dropped 4 bases and J dropped 2 bases, with 14 bases sitting between them. CDR3 sequence reads: CATSTAGIAQETQYF. The CDR3 nucleotides read TGTGCCACCAGCACCGCGGGAATCGCACAAGAGACCCAGTACTTC.

The count of this clone is one. The chain is built from TRBV19 and TRBJ1-2, with D unclear. Germline CDR1 is LNHDA and CDR2 is SQIVND (reference sequence). The CDR3 contains 14 residues. V lost 11 bases and J 8 bases, leaving 24 bases between the germline ends. CDR3 region: CASRGGPNWGGYTF. Written as DNA, the CDR3 is TGTGCCTCCCGCGGAGGGCCCAACTGGGGAGGCTACACCTTC. Looking up the rest from reference TRBV19 and TRBJ1-2 gives the full variable domain: DGGITQSPKYLFRKEGQNVTLSCEQNLNHDAMYWYRQDPGQGLRLIYYSQIVNDFQKGDIAEGYSVSREKKESFPLTVTSAQKNPTAFYLCASRGGPNWGGYTFGSGTRLTVV.

This clone was seen a few times. V is TRBV5-5 and J is TRBJ1-6; weak D call: TRBD1 (5 bases). The V gene's germline CDR1 is SGHKS and CDR2 YYEKEE (reference sequence). This CDR3 is 15 amino acids long. The V end lost 4 bases, the J end lost 6 bases, and 14 bases lay between the germline ends. The chain's CDR3 is CASSDQGTLNSPLHF. CDR3 nucleotides: TGTGCCAGCAGCGATCAGGGAACCCTTAATTCACCCCTCCACTTT. The whole variable domain, filled in from reference TRBV5-5 and TRBJ1-6, reads DAGVTQSPTHLIKTRGQQVTLRCSPISGHKSVSWYQQVLGQGPQFIFQYYEKEERGRGNFPDRFSARQFPNYSSELNVNALLLGDSALYLCASSDQGTLNSPLHFGNGTRLTVT.

This sequence joins TRBV30 and TRBJ1-1; 7 bases agree with TRBD1. V trimming: 4 bases; J trimming: 6 bases; junction bases outside the gene matches: 5. This CDR3 region has 12 residues. The germline CDR1 and CDR2 sequences are GTSNPN and SVGIG (reference sequence). The CDR3 here is CAWNKQGSEAFF. CDR3 bases: TGTGCCTGGAACAAACAGGGGTCTGAAGCTTTCTTT.